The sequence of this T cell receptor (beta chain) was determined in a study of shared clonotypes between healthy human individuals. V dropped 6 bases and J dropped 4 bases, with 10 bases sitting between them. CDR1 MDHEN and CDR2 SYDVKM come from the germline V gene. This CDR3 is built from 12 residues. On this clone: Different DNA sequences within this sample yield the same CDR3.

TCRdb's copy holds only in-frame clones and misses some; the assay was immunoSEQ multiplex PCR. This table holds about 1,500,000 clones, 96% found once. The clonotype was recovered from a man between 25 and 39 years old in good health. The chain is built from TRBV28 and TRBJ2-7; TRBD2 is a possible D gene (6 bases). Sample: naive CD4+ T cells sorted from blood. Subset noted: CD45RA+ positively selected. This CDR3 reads CASRTGVYEQYF. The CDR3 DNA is TGTGCCAGCAGGACGGGGGTATACGAGCAGTACTTC. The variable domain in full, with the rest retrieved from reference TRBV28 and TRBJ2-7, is DVKVTQSSRYLVKRTGEKVFLECVQDMDHENMFWYRQDPGLGLRLIYFSYDVKMKEKGDIPEGYSVSREKKERFSLILESASTNQTSMYLCASRTGVYEQYFGPGTRLTVT.